This T cell receptor beta chain was sequenced during a study of T cells after yellow fever vaccination. There are 14 residues in the CDR3. Germline values: CDR1 SQVTM, CDR2 ANQGSEA. V was clipped by 0 bases and J by 4 bases, with 10 bases between them. TCR cDNA was made by 5'RACE template switching, adding a universal primer site and UMIs. TCRdb re-analysed the 5' RACE reads in MiXCR, keeping a single row per CDR3 protein. The table lists 60,000 to 75,000 distinct CDR3 sequences, approximately 7% of them singletons. The table lists this clonotype with many counts. The receptor was isolated from a young man who received the YFV17D yellow fever vaccine. The V and J genes are TRBV29-1 and TRBJ2-1, with TRBD1 as a possible D gene (6 bases). The sample in question was CD8+ T cells sorted from PBMCs, obtained approximately 40 days after the first yellow fever vaccination. The CDR3, as DNA: TGCAGCGTTGAAGATTGGGGGCAATACAATGAGCAGTTCTTC. Residues: CSVEDWGQYNEQFF.